Shown below are 22 T cell receptor beta chains from a single sample sequenced in a study of T cell repertoires in cytomegalovirus infection. From the reads, TCRdb called clonotypes with MiXCR, one entry per CDR3 protein. The table lists fewer than 400,000 distinct CDR3 sequences, 15% to 20% of them singletons. The sequenced material came from PBMCs. These receptors all stem from a human donor in good health (CMV status not recorded). Some clones in this sample may be carry-over from other donors' samples.

This clonotype was observed a few times. The chain combines TRBV2 with TRBJ1-4; 7 bases agree with TRBD1. The CDR3 has 15 residues. Losses at the gene ends were 6 bases for V and 2 bases for J; bases not matched to a gene: 6. CDR1 SNHLY and CDR2 FYNNEI come from the germline V gene. DNA for the CDR3: TGTGCCAGCAGAGACAGGGTTTCGACTAATGAAAAACTGTTTTTT. It is translated as CASRDRVSTNEKLFF.

This clonotype appeared a few times. This sequence joins TRBV5-5 and TRBJ2-1, with 10 bases that match TRBD2. The CDR3 length is 15 residues. V shed 3 bases, J shed 4 bases, and the junction held 4 bases outside the gene matches. CDR1 and CDR2 (germline): SGHKS, YYEKEE (reference sequence). CDR3: CASSWGLAIYNEQFF. As DNA, the CDR3 is TGTGCCAGCAGCTGGGGACTAGCGATATACAATGAGCAGTTCTTC.

This clonotype occurred many times. The V call is TRBV7-2, the J call TRBJ2-3; D gene ambiguous. Trimming left V 5 bases short and J 0 bases short, with 9 bases between. Per the germline V gene, CDR1 is SGHTA and CDR2 is FQGNSA. The CDR3 consists of 14 residues. CDR3 nucleotides: TGTGCCAGCAGCCCCGGACGGAGCACAGATACGCAGTATTTT. This translates into CASSPGRSTDTQYF.

This clonotype appeared many times. The chain combines TRBV7-6 with TRBJ1-6; tentative D call: TRBD1 (6 bases). The CDR3 has 18 residues. Germline loops: CDR1 SGHVS, CDR2 FNYEAQ. The V and J ends lost 1 base and 9 bases respectively, with 22 bases between them. This CDR3 reads CASSLDHPKQGSASPLHF. In DNA, the CDR3 is TGTGCCAGCAGCTTAGACCACCCAAAACAGGGCTCAGCTTCACCCCTCCACTTT.

This clonotype was seen repeatedly, ten times or more. V gene TRBV7-9 combines with J gene TRBJ1-6; unclear D gene. The V gene lost 5 bases and the J gene lost 8 bases, with 7 bases spanning the gap. The germline gives CDR1 SEHNR, CDR2 FQNEAQ (reference sequence). This CDR3 contains 12 residues. The chain's CDR3 is CASSDSDSPLHF. The CDR3 DNA sequence: TGTGCCAGCAGCGACTCTGATTCACCCCTCCACTTT.

This clonotype was counted at least ten times. In DNA form, the CDR3 reads TGTGCCAGCAGCTTAATTGGGTTCGGGAATCAGCCCCAGCATTTT. Encoded protein: CASSLIGFGNQPQHF. The chain uses TRBV7-2 and TRBJ1-5; D ambiguous. There are 15 residues in the CDR3. Germline V gene lookup returns CDR1 SGHTA and CDR2 FQGNSA. Trimming took 2 bases from V and 4 from J, leaving 12 bases between them.

The chain carries TRBV29-1 and TRBJ2-3; D is tentatively TRBD1 or TRBD2 (5 bases each). Per the germline V gene, CDR1 is SQVTM and CDR2 is ANQGSEA. The CDR3 runs to 14 residues. The V end was cut by 5 bases, the J end by 2 bases, with 14 bases between. In nucleotides, the CDR3 is TGCAGCGTTATTGGGGACCGCGACACAGATACGCAGTATTTT. Encoded protein: CSVIGDRDTDTQYF.

This chain connects TRBV5-6 to TRBJ2-1, with unresolved D. The CDR3 extends over 13 amino acids. Per germline, CDR1 SGHDT and CDR2 YYEEEE. Trimming left V 5 bases short and J 3 bases short, with 9 bases between. The CDR3 loop reads CASRLGFYNEQFF. CDR3 sequence (DNA): TGTGCCAGCAGACTGGGGTTCTACAATGAGCAGTTCTTC.

The sample holds many counts of this clonotype. V usage is TRBV10-3 and J usage is TRBJ1-5; D is uncertain. The ends were cut back, 0 bases at V and 5 bases at J, with 14 bases in the middle. The CDR3 has 16 residues. Germline loops: CDR1 ENHRY, CDR2 SYGVKD. For the CDR3, the DNA is TGTGCCATCAGTGAGTCGAAGCTCAGATCCTATCAGCCCCAGCATTTT. Protein product: CAISESKLRSYQPQHF.

This clonotype came up many times. CDR3 DNA sequence: TGTGCCAGCAGCTTGCCATGGCGCGTGGGCTACAATGAGCAGTTCTTC. It is translated as CASSLPWRVGYNEQFF. The chain joins TRBV7-8 to TRBJ2-1; D remains ambiguous. The CDR3 sequence is 16 residues long. Germline CDR1 SGHVS, CDR2 FQNEAQ. Trimming stripped 3 bases from V and 3 bases from J, with 15 bases between.

Worth noting for this clonotype: One base away lies a much larger clone, so this may be a sequencing read error. The gene calls are TRBV27 and TRBJ2-3; D tentatively reads TRBD1 or TRBD2 (6 bases each). Germline assignment: CDR1 MNHEY and CDR2 SMNVEV (reference sequence). The CDR3 is 15 amino acids. V was shortened by 8 bases and J by 0 bases, with 15 bases between the two germline ends. CDR3 amino acids: CASGRPGASTDTQYF. CDR3 DNA sequence: TGTGCCAGCGGTCGCCCGGGGGCTAGCACAGATACGCAGTATTTT.

As concerns this clonotype: This could be a read error, since a much larger clone is one nucleotide away. This rearrangement joins TRBV5-5 to TRBJ2-7; D may be TRBD1 (6 bases). The CDR3 is 14 residues long. Germline V gives CDR1 SGHKS, CDR2 YYEKEE (reference sequence). The CDR3 loop reads CASSSRQAPYEQNF. DNA of the CDR3: TGTGCCAGCAGCTCACGACAGGCCCCCTACGAGCAGAACTTC.

This clonotype was recorded a few times. V and J are TRBV7-9 and TRBJ1-3; D gene ambiguous. V lost 8 bases, J lost 0 bases, and 11 bases lay in between. This CDR3 has 14 amino acids. Germline CDR1 SEHNR, CDR2 FQNEAQ (reference sequence). CDR3 coding DNA: TGTGCCAGCCAGACACCGATCTCTGGAAACACCATATATTTT. As protein: CASQTPISGNTIYF.

In this sample, this clonotype turned up many times. V and J are TRBV28 and TRBJ1-6; D is possibly TRBD1 (5 bases). The CDR3 spans 17 residues. Trimming took off 7 bases at V and 0 bases at J, with 16 bases between the two ends. The germline V gene has CDR1 MDHEN and CDR2 SYDVKM. The CDR3 spells CASTGVQGSSYNSPLHF. The DNA for the CDR3 is TGTGCCAGCACCGGGGTGCAGGGCAGCTCCTATAATTCACCCCTCCACTTT. The full variable domain, rest sourced from reference TRBV28 and TRBJ1-6, is DVKVTQSSRYLVKRTGEKVFLECVQDMDHENMFWYRQDPGLGLRLIYFSYDVKMKEKGDIPEGYSVSREKKERFSLILESASTNQTSMYLCASTGVQGSSYNSPLHFGNGTRLTVT.

This clonotype has more than one count but fewer than ten. V usage is TRBV24-1 and J usage is TRBJ2-3; either TRBD1 or TRBD2 may supply D (5 bases each). CDR3 length equals 16 residues. The V gene lost 5 bases and the J gene lost 0 bases, with 14 bases spanning the gap. Germline CDR1 reads KGHDR; CDR2 reads SFDVKD. The CDR3, as DNA: TGTGCCACCAGTGGGGGCAGCGGAATTAGCACAGATACGCAGTATTTT. Protein sequence: CATSGGSGISTDTQYF.

The chain couples TRBV5-1 to TRBJ2-3; 11 bases line up with TRBD2. The CDR3 sequence is 18 residues long. The germline V gene encodes CDR1 SGHRS and CDR2 YFSETQ. Trimming cost V 0 bases and J 0 bases; bases outside gene matches: 6. CDR3 bases: TGCGCCAGCAGCTTGGAGGGGACTAGCGGAACTAGCACAGATACGCAGTATTTT. It translates to CASSLEGTSGTSTDTQYF.

The chain couples TRBV6-1 to TRBJ1-4; D ambiguous. V dropped 6 bases and J dropped 3 bases, with 14 bases sitting between them. The CDR3 sequence is 15 residues long. CDR1 MNHNS and CDR2 SASEGT come from the germline V gene. The CDR3 region is CASSAHPASNEKLFF. In DNA, the CDR3 is TGTGCCAGCAGCGCCCACCCGGCTTCTAATGAAAAACTGTTTTTT.

This chain joins TRBV5-1 and TRBJ2-3; maybe TRBD1 (6 bases). This CDR3 has 13 residues. Germline assignment: CDR1 SGHRS and CDR2 YFSETQ. V was shortened by 3 bases and J by 9 bases, with 14 bases between the two germline ends. The CDR3 DNA follows: TGCGCCAGCAGCTCCAAGGACAGCCACACGCAGTATTTT. This gives the protein CASSSKDSHTQYF.

This clonotype was counted a few times. The chain combines TRBV5-1 with TRBJ1-1; D gene unclear. V was trimmed by 0 bases and J by 4 bases, leaving 10 bases between them. Germline V gene lookup returns CDR1 SGHRS and CDR2 YFSETQ. The CDR3 has 14 residues. DNA for the CDR3: TGCGCCAGCAGCTTGGACGGGAGGAGCACTGAAGCTTTCTTT. This translates into CASSLDGRSTEAFF.

In this sample, this clonotype turned up a few times. V and J are TRBV29-1 and TRBJ1-2; D remains ambiguous. V gave up 3 bases and J gave up 2 bases, with 19 bases separating them. Germline V gene lookup returns CDR1 SQVTM and CDR2 ANQGSEA. This CDR3 contains 16 residues. CDR3 sequence reads: CSVDEVSAGGNYGYTF. The CDR3 DNA sequence: TGCAGCGTTGATGAGGTTTCGGCAGGCGGGAACTATGGCTACACCTTC. The variable domain in full, with the rest retrieved from reference TRBV29-1 and TRBJ1-2, is SAVISQKPSRDICQRGTSLTIQCQVDSQVTMMFWYRQQPGQSLTLIATANQGSEATYESGFVIDKFPISRPNLTFSTLTVSNMSPEDSSIYLCSVDEVSAGGNYGYTFGSGTRLTVV.

A few counts support this clonotype. The chain carries TRBV6-2 or TRBV6-3 and TRBJ1-5; D remains ambiguous. This CDR3 has 15 amino acids. CDR1 MNHEY and CDR2 SVGEGT come from the germline V gene. Deletions cut 8 bases from V and 11 bases from J, with 25 bases between. CDR3 bases: TGTGCCAGCGGTCGGGCCTCCTGGACGGTTCCTTCCCAGCATTTT. It translates to CASGRASWTVPSQHF.

This clonotype was picked up a small number of times. The chain couples TRBV7-6 to TRBJ2-7; possible D gene TRBD2, 5 bases. Trimming stripped 5 bases from V and 6 bases from J, with 17 bases between. The germline CDR1 and CDR2 sequences are SGHVS and FNYEAQ. The CDR3 is made up of 14 amino acids. Here the CDR3 reads CASSRGGDLFEQYF. CDR3 bases: TGTGCCAGCAGCCGGGGTGGGGATCTCTTCGAGCAGTACTTC.